These 29 T cell receptor beta chains came from one sample sequenced in a study of blood T cell repertoires in COVID-19 (TCRdb year 2020). Library creation used the immunoSEQ multiplex PCR assay. TCRdb stores this immuneACCESS table with in-frame sequences only. Part of the clones is absent; in the studies checked, under half of the shortfall reflects unresolved V genes, and no reason is known for the rest. In all, the sample holds more than 100,000 clones, and around 84% of those were seen once. 2% to 2.5% of the sample lies in the top ten. What was sequenced was PBMCs or T cells enriched from blood (not recorded which). These receptors all come from a man in his forties or fifties with acute COVID-19.

This chain links TRBV4-1 with TRBJ1-5; D perhaps matches TRBD1 (6 bases). CDR1 is MGHRA, CDR2 YSYEKL, per germline. CDR3 size: 16 residues. V was shortened by 1 base and J by 5 bases, with 15 bases between the two germline ends. The CDR3 is CASSQALEYRDQPQHF. CDR3 nucleotides: TGCGCCAGCAGCCAAGCCCTTGAGTACAGGGATCAGCCCCAGCATTTT.

The gene calls are TRBV10-3 and TRBJ1-4; perhaps TRBD1 as D (6 bases). Trimming shortened V by 10 bases and J by 7 bases, and 16 bases separated the two germline ends. The germline gives CDR1 ENHRY, CDR2 SYGVKD. The CDR3 runs to 13 residues. In DNA, the CDR3 is TGTGCCACCCTACAGGGAAGCGGTGAAAAACTGTTTTTT. The encoded protein is CATLQGSGEKLFF.

The chain recombines TRBV29-1 with TRBJ2-2, with a possible D match to TRBD2 (6 bases). V was cut by 5 bases and J by 4 bases, with 8 bases left in between. There are 12 residues in the CDR3. Germline V gives CDR1 SQVTM, CDR2 ANQGSEA. CDR3 residues: CSVWGVTGELFF. The DNA of the CDR3 is TGCAGCGTTTGGGGGGTCACCGGGGAGCTGTTTTTT.

The chain uses TRBV19 and TRBJ1-5; a possible D gene is TRBD1 (6 bases). The CDR3 is made up of 22 amino acids. Trimming shortened V by 3 bases and J by 0 bases, and 30 bases separated the two germline ends. Germline V gene sequence: CDR1 LNHDA, CDR2 SQIVND (reference sequence). DNA of the CDR3: TGTGCCAGTAGTATTCATACTCCCCCCCGCCAGGGGCGAGAAGGTAGCAATCAGCCCCAGCATTTT. Its protein product is CASSIHTPPRQGREGSNQPQHF.

The CDR3 is CASSLTTSGRDKQFF. Here the CDR3 DNA reads TGTGCCAGCAGCTTAACGACTAGCGGGAGAGATAAGCAGTTCTTC. The chain is built from TRBV7-3 and TRBJ2-1; TRBD2 matches at 12 bases. The V segment lost 0 bases and the J segment 11 bases; nucleotides outside the gene matches: 5. The CDR3 contains 15 residues. Per germline, CDR1 SGHTA and CDR2 FQGTGA. The variable domain in full, with the rest retrieved from reference TRBV7-3 and TRBJ2-1, is GAGVSQTPSNKVTEKGKYVELRCDPISGHTALYWYRQSLGQGPEFLIYFQGTGAADDSGLPNDRFFAVRPEGSVSTLKIQRTERGDSAVYLCASSLTTSGRDKQFFGPGTRLTVL.

V and J are TRBV9 and TRBJ2-1; TRBD2 agrees at 15 bases. The V segment lost 4 bases and the J segment 4 bases; nucleotides outside the gene matches: 3. The germline gives CDR1 SGDLS, CDR2 YYNGEE. This CDR3 is built from 16 residues. CDR3: CASSSGTSGGYNEQFF. CDR3 DNA sequence: TGTGCCAGCAGCTCCGGGACTAGCGGGGGGTACAATGAGCAGTTCTTC.

The sample holds one count of this clone. The chain joins TRBV27 to TRBJ2-7; TRBD2 matches 14 bases. Trimming cost V 6 bases and J 4 bases; bases outside gene matches: 2. The CDR3 is made up of 14 amino acids. Germline CDR1 MNHEY, CDR2 SMNVEV (reference sequence). The CDR3 DNA is TGTGCCAGCAGCCGGACTAGCGGGAGGTACGAGCAGTACTTC. This gives the protein CASSRTSGRYEQYF.

The rearrangement joins TRBV6-5 to TRBJ2-7; perhaps TRBD2 as D (5 bases). CDR3 length: 13 amino acids. The V end was cut by 6 bases, the J end by 4 bases, with 13 bases between. Germline V gene data show CDR1 as MNHEY and CDR2 as SVGAGI. The CDR3 nucleotides are TGTGCCAGCAGAGACGGGGTGGTGTACGAGCAGTACTTC. Its protein product is CASRDGVVYEQYF.

The genes are TRBV11-3 and TRBJ1-5, with D perhaps matching TRBD1 (6 bases). In germline, CDR1 is SGHNT, CDR2 YENEEA. The CDR3 totals 13 residues. Trimming took 11 bases from V and 5 from J, leaving 16 bases between them. Written as DNA, the CDR3 is TGTGCCCGCTCAACAGGGTTCGATCAGCCCCAGCATTTT. Its protein product is CARSTGFDQPQHF.

This chain uses TRBV3-1 (or the pseudogene TRBV3-2) with TRBJ1-3; the D gene is possibly TRBD1 (6 bases). This CDR3 has 18 amino acids. Germline V lookup: CDR1 LGHDT, CDR2 YNNKEL (reference sequence). V was cut by 0 bases and J by 0 bases, with 15 bases left in between. DNA of the CDR3: TGTGCCAGCAGCCAAGAGTATCCCACAGGGCCCTCTGGAAACACCATATATTTT. Its translation is CASSQEYPTGPSGNTIYF.

The chain recombines TRBV7-2 with TRBJ1-2, with 10 positions matching TRBD1. Germline values: CDR1 SGHTA, CDR2 FQGNSA. The CDR3 is made up of 13 amino acids. V trimming: 5 bases; J trimming: 6 bases; junction bases outside the gene matches: 3. The CDR3 sequence: CASSRGTGDGYTF. CDR3 nucleotide sequence: TGTGCCAGCAGCAGGGGGACAGGGGATGGCTACACCTTC.

The chain employs TRBV19 and TRBJ1-4; a weak D match, TRBD1 (5 bases). V was clipped by 6 bases and J by 3 bases, with 11 bases between them. The CDR3 length is 14 residues. CDR1 LNHDA and CDR2 SQIVND come from the germline V gene (reference sequence). DNA for the CDR3: TGTGCCAGTAGCCGGGGGTCAGCTAATGAAAAACTGTTTTTT. This translates into CASSRGSANEKLFF. The whole variable domain, filled in from reference TRBV19 and TRBJ1-4, reads DGGITQSPKYLFRKEGQNVTLSCEQNLNHDAMYWYRQDPGQGLRLIYYSQIVNDFQKGDIAEGYSVSREKKESFPLTVTSAQKNPTAFYLCASSRGSANEKLFFGSGTQLSVL.

The V call is TRBV12-3 or TRBV12-4, the J call TRBJ2-5, with 10 bases fitting TRBD1. The length of the CDR3 is 12 residues. Losses at the gene ends were 6 bases for V and 12 bases for J; bases not matched to a gene: 7. CDR3 sequence reads: CASRFRTGGKYF. The CDR3 region has the DNA TGTGCCAGCAGGTTCCGGACAGGGGGGAAGTACTTC.

This clone has more than one count but fewer than ten. The chain couples TRBV21-1 to TRBJ1-6. TRBV21-1 is a pseudogene segment. The CDR3 runs to 19 residues. This CDR3 is CASSKARGNPSSYNSPLHF. The CDR3 region has the DNA TGTGCCAGCAGCAAAGCCCGGGGGAACCCTTCCTCTTATAATTCACCCCTCCACTTT.

This chain connects TRBV10-3 to TRBJ1-1; unclear D gene. V lost 2 bases to trimming and J lost 1 base, with 5 bases between them. Germline loops: CDR1 ENHRY, CDR2 SYGVKD. This CDR3 has 13 amino acids. CDR3 residues: CAISETTNTEAFF. CDR3 nucleotide sequence: TGTGCCATCAGTGAGACTACGAACACTGAAGCTTTCTTT.

This chain uses TRBV27 with TRBJ2-1; TRBD2 matches 7 bases. This CDR3 has 15 residues. Germline CDR1 is MNHEY and CDR2 is SMNVEV (reference sequence). With V trimmed by 5 bases and J by 5 bases, 9 bases remained unmatched. CDR3 nucleotides: TGTGCCAGCAGTCTCCGTGGGACTATTAACAATGAGCAGTTCTTC. Its protein product is CASSLRGTINNEQFF.

This clone showed up just a few times. This sequence joins TRBV7-9 and TRBJ1-6; D may be TRBD1 (5 bases). Between the trimmed V and J ends, which lost 3 bases and 12 bases, there was a span of 12 bases. CDR1 SEHNR and CDR2 FQNEAQ come from the germline V gene (reference sequence). This CDR3 is 13 amino acids long. The CDR3 sequence is CASSFQGYGPLHF. CDR3 DNA: TGTGCCAGCAGCTTCCAGGGATATGGACCCCTCCACTTT.

V usage is TRBV19 and J usage is TRBJ1-1, with 9 nucleotides matching TRBD1. The ends lost 2 bases at V and 7 bases at J; junction bases unmatched: 5. Per germline, CDR1 LNHDA and CDR2 SQIVND (reference sequence). The CDR3 covers 14 residues. In DNA, the CDR3 is TGTGCCAGTAGTATAACAGGGGGCCGGAGTGAAGCTTTCTTT. Residues: CASSITGGRSEAFF.

The chain has TRBV7-2 and TRBJ1-3; no clear D. CDR1 and CDR2 (germline): SGHTA, FQGNSA. Trimming pared 6 bases from V and 3 bases from J, leaving 9 bases between. The CDR3 sequence is 13 residues long. As DNA, the CDR3 is TGTGCCAGCAGATCGGGATATGGAAACACCATATATTTT. Translated, it gives CASRSGYGNTIYF.

This clone was counted between two and nine times. The chain carries TRBV7-9 and TRBJ1-5, with D possibly TRBD1 on 6 matching bases. Trimming stripped 1 base from V and 7 bases from J, with 14 bases between. Looked up from germline, CDR1 is SEHNR and CDR2 is FQNEAQ (reference sequence). The CDR3 totals 15 residues. CDR3 coding DNA: TGTGCCAGCAGCTTAGTGGGGGCTGGAATCCAGCCCCAGCATTTT. This codes for CASSLVGAGIQPQHF.

The CDR3 coding sequence is TGTGCCAGCAGTGACAGGGGGGATTATGGCACAGATACGCAGTATTTT. Its translation is CASSDRGDYGTDTQYF. The rearrangement uses TRBV6-1 and TRBJ2-3, with D possibly matching TRBD1 (7 bases). The CDR3 length is 16 residues. With 3 bases removed from V and 1 base from J, the gap between germline ends came to 14 bases. Germline V lookup: CDR1 MNHNS, CDR2 SASEGT.

This clone was seen a handful of times. V gene TRBV27 combines with J gene TRBJ2-7; 8 nucleotides match TRBD2. Per the germline V gene, CDR1 is MNHEY and CDR2 is SMNVEV (reference sequence). V lost 4 bases and J lost 7; bases outside the gene matches: 9. The CDR3 loop spans 14 amino acids. The CDR3 DNA sequence: TGTGCCAGCAGTTGGCAGCGGGAGTCGGGTGAGCAGTACTTC. Residues: CASSWQRESGEQYF.

This chain links TRBV3-1 (or the pseudogene TRBV3-2) with TRBJ2-1; D might be TRBD2 (5 bases). The CDR3 extends over 14 amino acids. Per germline, CDR1 LGHDT and CDR2 YNNKEL (reference sequence). Trimming took off 0 bases at V and 7 bases at J, with 10 bases between the two ends. CDR3 bases: TGTGCCAGCAGCCAAGATAGCGAAAGGAATGAGCAGTTCTTC. It translates to CASSQDSERNEQFF.

The chain couples TRBV7-3 to TRBJ2-3, with TRBD2 identical over 15 bases. J gave up 0 bases and V 6 bases, and 7 bases lay outside the gene matches. Per the germline V gene, CDR1 is SGHTA and CDR2 is FQGTGA. The CDR3 covers 18 residues. The CDR3 DNA is TGTGCCAGCAGTTCGGGACTAGCGGGGGGCCCTAGCACAGATACGCAGTATTTT. It codes for CASSSGLAGGPSTDTQYF.

The gene calls are TRBV5-1 and TRBJ1-6; D is ambiguous. Deletions cut 0 bases from V and 2 bases from J, with 9 bases between. The CDR3 has 16 amino acids. The germline V gene has CDR1 SGHRS and CDR2 YFSETQ. The CDR3 DNA reads TGCGCCAGCAGCTTGGCCCAGAGGACCTATAATTCACCCCTCCACTTT. It specifies CASSLAQRTYNSPLHF.

V and J are TRBV19 and TRBJ2-7; TRBD1 agrees at 7 bases. The CDR3 has 13 residues. CDR1 LNHDA and CDR2 SQIVND come from the germline V gene (reference sequence). Trimming removed 3 bases from V and 2 bases from J; junction bases left unmatched: 1. CDR3 residues: CASSIDRAYEQYF. In nucleotides, the CDR3 is TGTGCCAGTAGTATCGACAGGGCCTACGAGCAGTACTTC. The entire variable domain, with the rest obtained from reference TRBV19 and TRBJ2-7, is as follows: DGGITQSPKYLFRKEGQNVTLSCEQNLNHDAMYWYRQDPGQGLRLIYYSQIVNDFQKGDIAEGYSVSREKKESFPLTVTSAQKNPTAFYLCASSIDRAYEQYFGPGTRLTVT.

The chain is built from TRBV5-6 and TRBJ2-5, with D possibly matching TRBD1 (6 bases). With 0 bases removed from V and 2 bases from J, the gap between germline ends came to 14 bases. From germline, CDR1 is SGHDT and CDR2 YYEEEE. The CDR3 has 16 residues. CDR3 protein: CASSLVSGQYQETQYF. The CDR3 DNA reads TGTGCCAGCAGCTTGGTCTCTGGACAGTATCAAGAGACCCAGTACTTC.

The rearrangement uses TRBV7-9 and TRBJ2-2, with TRBD1 matching 7 bases. The CDR3 extends over 15 amino acids. Per the germline V gene, CDR1 is SEHNR and CDR2 is FQNEAQ (reference sequence). J lost 1 base, V lost 1 base, and 0 bases had no gene match. CDR3: CASSLGQGNTGELFF. CDR3 sequence (DNA): TGTGCCAGCAGCTTAGGACAGGGGAACACCGGGGAGCTGTTTTTT.

The count of this clone is one. This rearrangement joins TRBV24-1 to TRBJ2-3, with D uncertain. V gave up 2 bases and J gave up 0 bases, with 8 bases separating them. This CDR3 region has 15 residues. Looked up from germline, CDR1 is KGHDR and CDR2 is SFDVKD. In DNA form, the CDR3 reads TGTGCCACCAGTGATTCGAGAGCTAGCACAGATACGCAGTATTTT. It is translated as CATSDSRASTDTQYF.